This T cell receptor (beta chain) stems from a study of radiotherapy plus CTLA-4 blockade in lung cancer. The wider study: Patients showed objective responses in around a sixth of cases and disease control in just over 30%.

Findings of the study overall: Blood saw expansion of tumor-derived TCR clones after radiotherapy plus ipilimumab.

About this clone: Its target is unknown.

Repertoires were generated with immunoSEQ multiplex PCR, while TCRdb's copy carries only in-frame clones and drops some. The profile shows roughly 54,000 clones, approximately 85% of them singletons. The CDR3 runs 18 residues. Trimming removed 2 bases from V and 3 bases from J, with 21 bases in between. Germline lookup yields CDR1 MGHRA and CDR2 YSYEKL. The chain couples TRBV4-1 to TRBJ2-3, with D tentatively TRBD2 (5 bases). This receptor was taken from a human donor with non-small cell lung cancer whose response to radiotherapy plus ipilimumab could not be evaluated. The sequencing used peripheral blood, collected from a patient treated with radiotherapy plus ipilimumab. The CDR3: CASSQSLLKGVYTDTQYF. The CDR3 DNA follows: TGCGCCAGCAGCCAATCCTTGCTCAAGGGAGTTTATACAGATACGCAGTATTTT.